This record covers a single TCR beta chain. As yet, its antigen is unknown. This sample was included in a study of T cells after yellow fever vaccination. Study-wide findings and caveats: Few clonotypes appeared in both CD4 and CD8 compartments. Among primary-vaccination clones, most reappeared after the booster, at around 97% for CD4 and about 90% for CD8. Weaker, the secondary response had a peak occurring faster, on day 5 versus 15.

Germline V gene lookup returns CDR1 DFQATT and CDR2 SNEGSKA (reference sequence). This CDR3 spans 15 amino acids. V gave up 3 bases and J gave up 0 bases, with 14 bases separating them. A process of 5'RACE template switching, which added a universal primer site and UMIs, was used to make TCR cDNA. MiXCR, run by TCRdb on the 5' RACE reads, gives a single entry per CDR3 protein. The table has some 300,000 distinct CDR3 sequences, more than 3% seen once. The gene calls are TRBV20-1 and TRBJ1-1; D remains unclear. The source of this sequence is a man aged 18-30 years who received the YFV17D yellow fever vaccine. The sequenced sample was PBMCs, obtained on the day of the yellow fever booster vaccination. Here the CDR3 reads CSARGSELMNTEAFF. Here the CDR3 DNA reads TGCAGTGCTAGGGGAAGTGAACTCATGAACACTGAAGCTTTCTTT.